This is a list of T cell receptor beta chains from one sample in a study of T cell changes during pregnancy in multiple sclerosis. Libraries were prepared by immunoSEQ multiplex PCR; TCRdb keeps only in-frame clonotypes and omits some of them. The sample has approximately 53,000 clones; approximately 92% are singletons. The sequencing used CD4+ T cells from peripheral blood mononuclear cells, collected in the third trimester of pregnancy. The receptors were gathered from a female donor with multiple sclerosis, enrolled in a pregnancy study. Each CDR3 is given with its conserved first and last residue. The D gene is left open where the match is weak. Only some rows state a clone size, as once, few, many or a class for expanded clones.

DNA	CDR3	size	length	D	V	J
TGTGCCAGCAGCTTATTACAGCCGAACACTGAAGCTTTCTTT	CASSLLQPNTEAFF	-	14	-	TRBV7-2	TRBJ1-1
TGTGCCAGCAGCGTAGGGCAAGCTAATGAAAAACTGTTTTTT	CASSVGQANEKLFF	-	14	-	TRBV9	TRBJ1-4
TGTGCCAGCAGTGAACGACAGGTCTCTAAGAATTCACCCCTCCACTTT	CASSERQVSKNSPLHF	few	16	-	TRBV6-1	TRBJ1-6
TGTGCCAGCAGTTACCCGCGGACTGGATACAATGAGCAGTTCTTC	CASSYPRTGYNEQFF	-	15	-	TRBV6-5	TRBJ2-1
TGTGCCTGGAGTAGGGACAGTGATTATGGCTACACCTTC	CAWSRDSDYGYTF	-	13	TRBD1	TRBV30	TRBJ1-2
TGTGCCAGCAACATAGGGACTAGCGGGGGGGGTGAGCAGTTCTTC	CASNIGTSGGGEQFF	-	15	TRBD2	TRBV7-2	TRBJ2-1
TGCAGCGTTGCCTCGACAGGGGCCGCTGAAGCTTTCTTT	CSVASTGAAEAFF	-	13	TRBD1	TRBV29-1	TRBJ1-1
TGTGCCAGCAGGTACGGTGGACAGACGATGAACACTGAAGCTTTCTTT	CASRYGGQTMNTEAFF	-	16	-	TRBV5-5	TRBJ1-1
TGTGCCACGCGGAACACAGATACGCAGTATTTT	CATRNTDTQYF	-	11	-	TRBV6-1	TRBJ2-3
TGCAGCGTTGGCCCTGGGGGGACCGGGGAGCTGTTTTTT	CSVGPGGTGELFF	-	13	-	TRBV29-1	TRBJ2-2